Listed below are T cell receptor beta chains from one sample, sequenced in a study of Ad26.COV2.S vaccination and SARS-CoV-2 variants. Profiling relied on immunoSEQ multiplex PCR, and the TCRdb table lists in-frame clones only, not all of them. Found here are under 400,000 clones, more than 75% of them singletons; the top ten hold approximately 3.6%. The material sequenced was peripheral blood, taken in a trial of Ad26.COV2.S vaccine versus placebo. The receptors here all came from a person aged 18 to 65 who received the Ad26.COV2.S COVID-19 vaccine or a placebo. Each CDR3 is given with its conserved first and last residue. The D gene is left open where the match is weak. Some rows have no size entry. The others give once, few or many, or a class for an expanded clone.

j_gene,v_gene,abundance,d_gene,len,CDR3aa,CDR3nt
TRBJ2-7,TRBV6-5,.,TRBD1,14,CASRPRDRVGEQYF,TGTGCCAGCAGACCACGGGACAGGGTAGGCGAGCAGTACTTC
TRBJ1-2,TRBV4-1,.,TRBD1,16,CASSQDIGQGSYGYTF,TGCGCCAGCAGCCAAGATATAGGACAGGGTAGCTATGGCTACACCTTC
TRBJ1-1,TRBV10-3,.,.,12,CAISMRNTEAFF,TGTGCCATCAGTATGCGGAACACTGAAGCTTTCTTT
TRBJ2-7,TRBV4-2,.,.,12,CASTCGSYEQYF,TGTGCCAGCACCTGCGGGTCCTACGAGCAGTACTTC
TRBJ1-6,TRBV4-1,.,.,17,CASSQGGGRSYNSPLHF,TGCGCCAGCAGCCAAGGAGGGGGTCGCTCCTATAATTCACCCCTCCACTTT
TRBJ2-7,TRBV19,.,TRBD1,16,CASRATGTGGQLEQYF,TGTGCCAGTAGAGCTACCGGGACAGGGGGACAGCTCGAGCAGTACTTC
TRBJ1-1,TRBV11-1,few,.,16,CASSSRGGRGDTEAFF,TGTGCCAGCAGCTCCCGAGGAGGGAGGGGGGACACTGAAGCTTTCTTT
TRBJ1-1,TRBV5-8,.,.,11,CASSSRPGAFF,TGTGCCAGCAGTTCCAGGCCCGGAGCTTTCTTT
TRBJ2-7,TRBV7-8,.,.,14,CASSPLGFPYEQYF,TGTGCCAGCAGCCCACTAGGTTTCCCTTACGAGCAGTACTTC
TRBJ1-4,TRBV6-6,.,.,15,CASSSPGPAGEKLFF,TGTGCCAGCAGTTCCCCCGGGCCTGCGGGTGAAAAACTGTTTTTT
TRBJ1-1,TRBV5-4,few,.,15,CASSLVGQPNTEAFF,TGTGCCAGCAGCTTGGTAGGCCAGCCGAACACTGAAGCTTTCTTT
TRBJ2-5,TRBV2,.,.,15,CASSYGQQGQETQYF,TGTGCCAGCAGTTACGGGCAGCAGGGCCAAGAGACCCAGTACTTC
TRBJ1-4,TRBV11-3,.,.,13,CASSFLPGEKLFF,TGTGCCAGCAGCTTTCTTCCGGGTGAAAAACTGTTTTTT
TRBJ1-1,TRBV6-4,.,.,13,CASRQQVNTEAFF,TGTGCCAGCAGGCAACAAGTAAACACTGAAGCTTTCTTT
TRBJ2-5,TRBV6-5,.,.,11,CASNHGQFQYF,TGTGCCAGCAACCACGGGCAGTTCCAGTACTTC
TRBJ1-1,TRBV20-1,.,.,11,CSAIPRIEAFF,TGCAGTGCTATACCACGGATTGAAGCTTTCTTT
TRBJ2-7,TRBV2,.,TRBD2,14,CASKLAGGLYEQYF,TGTGCCAGCAAACTTGCGGGGGGACTCTACGAGCAGTACTTC
TRBJ1-5,TRBV10-2,.,.,14,CASSEGNSNQPQHF,TGCGCCAGCAGTGAGGGAAATAGCAATCAGCCCCAGCATTTT
TRBJ1-6,TRBV30,.,.,13,CAWRTGPNSPLHF,TGTGCCTGGAGGACAGGCCCTAATTCACCCCTCCACTTT
TRBJ1-6,TRBV19,.,.,17,CASSIGGDGFYNSPLHF,TGTGCCAGTAGTATTGGGGGGGATGGATTCTATAATTCACCCCTCCACTTT
TRBJ2-3,TRBV27,.,TRBD2,15,CASTRSGGNTDTQYF,TGTGCCAGCACCCGCAGCGGGGGTAACACAGATACGCAGTATTTT
TRBJ2-2,TRBV9,few,.,14,CASSAGQNTGELFF,TGTGCCAGCAGCGCGGGACAAAACACCGGGGAGCTGTTTTTT